These 6 T cell receptor beta chains were all obtained from the same sample, sequenced in a study of T cells after yellow fever vaccination. One entry per CDR3 protein results from TCRdb running MiXCR on the 5' RACE reads. The sample shows 500,000 to 650,000 distinct CDR3 sequences, approximately 15% of them seen only once. The material sequenced was PBMCs, taken on the day of the yellow fever booster vaccination. These receptors originate from a man aged 25-45 years who received the YFV17D yellow fever vaccine.

This clonotype was detected only a few times. The V and J genes are TRBV10-3 and TRBJ1-1; D is unresolved. This CDR3 contains 13 residues. The V and J ends lost 5 bases and 10 bases respectively, with 17 bases between them. Germline CDR1 is ENHRY and CDR2 is SYGVKD. CDR3 loop: CAISRTLGFGAFF. CDR3 DNA sequence: TGTGCCATCAGTCGTACCTTAGGGTTCGGAGCTTTCTTT.

This clonotype was seen more than once but under ten times. The chain has TRBV7-9 and TRBJ2-3, with D tentatively TRBD2 (5 bases). There are 15 residues in the CDR3. V was clipped by 2 bases and J by 0 bases, with 9 bases between them. CDR1 and CDR2 from the germline V gene are SEHNR and FQNEAQ (reference sequence). CDR3 sequence: CASSLKAASTDTQYF. The CDR3 nucleotides read TGTGCCAGCAGCTTAAAAGCGGCGAGCACAGATACGCAGTATTTT. The full variable domain, its missing parts supplied by reference TRBV7-9 and TRBJ2-3, is DTGVSQNPRHKITKRGQNVTFRCDPISEHNRLYWYRQTLGQGPEFLTYFQNEAQLEKSRLLSDRFSAERPKGSFSTLEIQRTEQGDSAMYLCASSLKAASTDTQYFGPGTRLTVL.

This clonotype has a handful of counts. The chain carries TRBV5-1 and TRBJ1-3, with TRBD1 matching 11 bases. This CDR3 is built from 16 residues. The germline gives CDR1 SGHRS, CDR2 YFSETQ. Unmatched junction bases numbered 7, after V lost 4 bases and J lost 4 bases. Written as DNA, the CDR3 is TGCGCCAGCAGCCCCCGGGACAGGGGGTCCGGAAACACCATATATTTT. This gives the protein CASSPRDRGSGNTIYF.

CDR3: CASSLVRGTGSPEQYF. CDR3 coding DNA: TGTGCCAGCAGTTTAGTTCGCGGGACAGGGTCCCCCGAGCAGTACTTC. The chain combines TRBV12-3 or TRBV12-4 with TRBJ2-7, with 9 positions matching TRBD1. Trimming cost V 1 base and J 6 bases; bases outside gene matches: 10. The CDR3 extends over 16 amino acids.

V usage is TRBV14 and J usage is TRBJ1-1; TRBD1 might be the D (5 bases). V dropped 2 bases and J dropped 14 bases, with 12 bases sitting between them. The length of the CDR3 is 11 residues. The germline V gene has CDR1 SGHDN and CDR2 FVKESK. This chain's CDR3 is CASSQRGPPFF. The CDR3 DNA reads TGTGCCAGCAGCCAACGGGGCCCGCCCTTCTTT.

This clonotype was picked up a small number of times. The chain joins TRBV27 to TRBJ2-7; D unclear. The CDR3 spans 15 residues. The germline V gene has CDR1 MNHEY and CDR2 SMNVEV (reference sequence). The V end lost 5 bases, the J end lost 5 bases, and 19 bases lay between the germline ends. CDR3 sequence (DNA): TGTGCCAGCAGTGCGTTCGGGCTCGTTGGCCACGAGCAGTACTTC. Residues: CASSAFGLVGHEQYF.